These T cell receptor beta chains were read from a single sample in a study of blood T cell repertoires in COVID-19. Clones were read by immunoSEQ multiplex PCR, and TCRdb kept only the in-frame ones, dropping some. The sample shows about 190,000 clones, roughly 80% of them seen only once. The sequencing sample was made of peripheral blood. Receptors originate from a man aged 50 or older who had recovered from COVID-19. Both conserved end residues are part of each CDR3. D genes are given only for firm matches.

>TRBJ2-7|TRBV29-1|TRBD1
CSARQGFSYEQYF
TGCAGCGCCAGACAGGGTTTCTCCTACGAGCAGTACTTC
>TRBJ1-4|TRBV3-1/TRBV3-2|-
CASSQDLVLALNEKLFF
TGTGCCAGCAGCCAAGATTTGGTTTTGGCCCTTAATGAAAAACTGTTTTTT
>TRBJ2-3|TRBV10-3|-
CAITSDRKSTDTQYF
TGTGCCATCACCTCGGACAGAAAAAGCACAGATACGCAGTATTTT
>TRBJ1-5|TRBV4-3|-
CASSQDSRGQPQHF
TGCGCCAGCAGCCAAGATAGTAGGGGCCAGCCCCAGCATTTT
>TRBJ2-7|TRBV5-1|TRBD2
CASSSVRAGGHEQYF
TGCGCCAGCAGCTCGGTCCGGGCGGGAGGGCACGAGCAGTACTTC
>TRBJ2-7|TRBV7-3|-
CASIQDRTDSYEQYF
TGTGCCAGCATCCAAGACAGAACAGACTCCTACGAGCAGTACTTC
>TRBJ1-2|TRBV5-4|-
CASSLDRAYGYTF
TGTGCCAGCAGCCTAGACAGAGCCTATGGCTACACCTTC
>TRBJ2-7|TRBV6-5|-
CASNTGIYEQYF
TGTGCCAGCAATACAGGGATCTACGAGCAGTACTTC
>TRBJ2-1|TRBV11-3|TRBD2
CASSLGPAGDYNEQFF
TGTGCCAGCAGCTTAGGTCCCGCGGGAGACTACAATGAGCAGTTCTTC
>TRBJ1-1|TRBV30|-
CAWAQQGEGTEAFF
TGTGCCTGGGCTCAACAGGGAGAGGGCACTGAAGCTTTCTTT